The 8 T cell receptor beta chains listed next were all sequenced from one sample in a study of shared clonotypes between healthy human individuals. Only in-frame clones appear in the TCRdb table, and some are missing; sequencing was by immunoSEQ multiplex PCR. Among 600,000 to 700,000 clones listed, about 80% were seen once. The sample was memory CD4+ T cells sorted from blood. The subset here: CD45RA-negative fraction. These receptors all stem from a woman aged 25-40 years in good health.

The rearrangement links TRBV7-2 to TRBJ2-1; D is undetermined. CDR3 size: 14 residues. V gave up 3 bases and J gave up 9 bases, with 15 bases separating them. Germline CDR1 reads SGHTA; CDR2 reads FQGNSA. CDR3 sequence (DNA): TGTGCCAGCAGCTTGCCCCCCCAGGTCGGTGAGCAGTTCTTC. Amino acids: CASSLPPQVGEQFF.

The chain links TRBV9 to TRBJ2-1; D not resolved. Germline assignment: CDR1 SGDLS and CDR2 YYNGEE. Trimming took off 0 bases at V and 6 bases at J, with 10 bases between the two ends. CDR3 size: 14 residues. The CDR3 is CASSVGSRINEQFF. The CDR3 DNA reads TGTGCCAGCAGCGTAGGTTCCCGGATCAATGAGCAGTTCTTC.

A single count supports this clone. The J gene is TRBJ2-5, the V gene TRBV9, with 7 nucleotides matching TRBD1. J lost 3 bases, V lost 3 bases, and 5 bases had no gene match. This CDR3 is built from 14 residues. Germline V gene lookup returns CDR1 SGDLS and CDR2 YYNGEE. As DNA, the CDR3 is TGTGCCAGCAGCGAGGGACAGCAAGAAGAGACCCAGTACTTC. This codes for CASSEGQQEETQYF. The full variable domain, its missing parts supplied by reference TRBV9 and TRBJ2-5, is DSGVTQTPKHLITATGQRVTLRCSPRSGDLSVYWYQQSLDQGLQFLIQYYNGEERAKGNILERFSAQQFPDLHSELNLSSLELGDSALYFCASSEGQQEETQYFGPGTRLLVL.

This chain uses TRBV5-1 with TRBJ1-2; D unclear. Germline V gene data show CDR1 as SGHRS and CDR2 as YFSETQ. V lost 4 bases to trimming and J lost 3 bases, with 10 bases between them. The CDR3 is 13 amino acids. In DNA, the CDR3 is TGCGCCAGCAGCCCCCCAGAGTACTATGGCTACACCTTC. The encoded protein is CASSPPEYYGYTF.

The rearrangement joins TRBV5-1 to TRBJ2-1; 7 positions agree with TRBD1. Per germline, CDR1 SGHRS and CDR2 YFSETQ. V shed 3 bases and J 12 bases; nucleotides not matched to a gene: 15. The CDR3 consists of 15 residues. CDR3 bases: TGCGCCAGCAGCTCTGACAGGGTGGCGGGCGCGGTGCAGTTCTTC. This codes for CASSSDRVAGAVQFF. Supplemented by reference TRBV5-1 and TRBJ2-1, the full variable domain reads KAGVTQTPRYLIKTRGQQVTLSCSPISGHRSVSWYQQTPGQGLQFLFEYFSETQRNKGNFPGRFSGRQFSNSRSEMNVSTLELGDSALYLCASSSDRVAGAVQFFGPGTRLTVL.

This clone was observed a handful of times. This specimen includes other DNA sequences encoding the same CDR3. The chain recombines TRBV30 with TRBJ1-1; D unresolved. The length of the CDR3 is 13 residues. Germline lookup yields CDR1 GTSNPN and CDR2 SVGIG (reference sequence). V dropped 0 bases and J dropped 1 base, with 6 bases sitting between them. The CDR3 nucleotides are TGTGCCTGGAGTGTACAAGGGAACACTGAAGCTTTCTTT. Its translation is CAWSVQGNTEAFF.

The genes are TRBV4-1 and TRBJ2-4; D gene ambiguous. The CDR3 has 17 amino acids. Germline V gene data show CDR1 as MGHRA and CDR2 as YSYEKL. V gave up 0 bases and J gave up 0 bases, with 12 bases separating them. CDR3 DNA sequence: TGCGCCAGCAGCCAAGAATCGCCAGTGTTAGCCAAAAACATTCAGTACTTC. It specifies CASSQESPVLAKNIQYF.

The rearrangement joins TRBV4-1 to TRBJ2-1, with 8 bases lining up with TRBD2. Looked up from germline, CDR1 is MGHRA and CDR2 is YSYEKL. CDR3 length: 16 residues. V was pared by 0 bases and J by 4 bases, with 5 bases of the junction left unmatched. CDR3: CASSQDGLAPYNEQFF. CDR3 DNA: TGCGCCAGCAGCCAAGATGGACTAGCCCCTTACAATGAGCAGTTCTTC.